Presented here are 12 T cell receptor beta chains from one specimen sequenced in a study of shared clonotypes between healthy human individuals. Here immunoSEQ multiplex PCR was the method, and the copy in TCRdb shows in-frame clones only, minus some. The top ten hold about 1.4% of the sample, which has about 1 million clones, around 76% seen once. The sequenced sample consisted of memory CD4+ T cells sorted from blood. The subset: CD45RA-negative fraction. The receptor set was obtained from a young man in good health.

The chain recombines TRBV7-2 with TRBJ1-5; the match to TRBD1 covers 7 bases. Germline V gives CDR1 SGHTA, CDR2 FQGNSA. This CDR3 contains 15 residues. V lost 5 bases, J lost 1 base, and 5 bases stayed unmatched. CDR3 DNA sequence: TGTGCCAGCAGCCAGCAGGGGGGAAGCAATCAGCCCCAGCATTTT. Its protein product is CASSQQGGSNQPQHF.

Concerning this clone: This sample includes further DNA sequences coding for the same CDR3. CDR3 sequence (DNA): TGCGCCAGCAGCTTGGACAGGGGGGGCACTGAAGCTTTCTTT. Its protein is CASSLDRGGTEAFF. The V call is TRBV5-1, the J call TRBJ1-1, with 8 bases identical to TRBD1. Germline assignment: CDR1 SGHRS and CDR2 YFSETQ. This CDR3 comprises 14 residues. J was trimmed by 4 bases and V by 0 bases; bases with no gene match: 2. Full variable domain (outside the CDR3, taken from reference TRBV5-1 and TRBJ1-1): KAGVTQTPRYLIKTRGQQVTLSCSPISGHRSVSWYQQTPGQGLQFLFEYFSETQRNKGNFPGRFSGRQFSNSRSEMNVSTLELGDSALYLCASSLDRGGTEAFFGQGTRLTVV.

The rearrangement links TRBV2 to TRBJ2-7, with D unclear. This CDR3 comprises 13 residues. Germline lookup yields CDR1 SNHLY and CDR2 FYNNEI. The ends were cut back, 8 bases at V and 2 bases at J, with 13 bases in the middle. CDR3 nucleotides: TGTGCCAGCGTCTCTGGTCCGGCCTACGAGCAGTACTTC. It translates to CASVSGPAYEQYF.

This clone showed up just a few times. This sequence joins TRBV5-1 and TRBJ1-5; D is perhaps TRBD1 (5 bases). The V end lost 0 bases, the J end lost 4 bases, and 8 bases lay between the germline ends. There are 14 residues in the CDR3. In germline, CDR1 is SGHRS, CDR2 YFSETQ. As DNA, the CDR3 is TGCGCCAGCAGCTTGGATGGGGCGAATCAGCCCCAGCATTTT. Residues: CASSLDGANQPQHF. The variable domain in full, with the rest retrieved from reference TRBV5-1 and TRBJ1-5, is KAGVTQTPRYLIKTRGQQVTLSCSPISGHRSVSWYQQTPGQGLQFLFEYFSETQRNKGNFPGRFSGRQFSNSRSEMNVSTLELGDSALYLCASSLDGANQPQHFGDGTRLSIL.

CDR3 sequence: CASSPRTSGSHEQYF. In DNA form, the CDR3 reads TGTGCCAGCAGCCCGCGGACTAGCGGGAGCCACGAGCAGTACTTC. The gene calls are TRBV11-2 and TRBJ2-7, with 13 positions matching TRBD2. Germline V CDR1 and CDR2: SGHAT, FQNNGV. This CDR3 comprises 15 residues. V lost 5 bases and J lost 5; bases outside the gene matches: 6.

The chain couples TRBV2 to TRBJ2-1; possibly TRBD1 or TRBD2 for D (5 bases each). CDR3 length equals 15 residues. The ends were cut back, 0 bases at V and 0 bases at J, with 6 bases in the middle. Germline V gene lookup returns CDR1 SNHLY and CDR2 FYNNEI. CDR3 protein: CASSEAGVSYNEQFF. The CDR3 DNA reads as TGTGCCAGCAGTGAAGCGGGGGTCTCCTACAATGAGCAGTTCTTC.

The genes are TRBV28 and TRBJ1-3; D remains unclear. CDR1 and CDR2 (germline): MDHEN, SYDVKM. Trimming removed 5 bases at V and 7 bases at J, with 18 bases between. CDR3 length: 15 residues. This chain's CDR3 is CASSPGPWERNTIYF. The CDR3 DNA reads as TGTGCCAGCAGTCCCGGGCCCTGGGAACGGAACACCATATATTTT.

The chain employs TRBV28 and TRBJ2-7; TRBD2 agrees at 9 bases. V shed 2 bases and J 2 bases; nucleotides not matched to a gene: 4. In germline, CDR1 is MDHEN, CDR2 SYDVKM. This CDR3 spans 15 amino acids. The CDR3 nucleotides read TGTGCCAGCAGTTTAGACGCGGGGGGGGCCTACGAGCAGTACTTC. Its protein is CASSLDAGGAYEQYF.

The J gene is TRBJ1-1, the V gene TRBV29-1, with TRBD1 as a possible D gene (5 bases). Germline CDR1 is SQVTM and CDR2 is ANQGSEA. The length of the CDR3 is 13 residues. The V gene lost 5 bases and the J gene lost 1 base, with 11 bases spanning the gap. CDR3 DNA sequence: TGCAGCGTTTACGGGGGAAGGAACACTGAAGCTTTCTTT. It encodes CSVYGGRNTEAFF.

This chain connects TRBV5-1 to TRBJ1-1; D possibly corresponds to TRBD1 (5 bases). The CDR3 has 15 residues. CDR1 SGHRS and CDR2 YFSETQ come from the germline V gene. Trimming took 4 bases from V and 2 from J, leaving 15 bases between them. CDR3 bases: TGCGCCAGCAGCGTTGTAGGAGGGGCCAACACTGAAGCTTTCTTT. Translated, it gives CASSVVGGANTEAFF.

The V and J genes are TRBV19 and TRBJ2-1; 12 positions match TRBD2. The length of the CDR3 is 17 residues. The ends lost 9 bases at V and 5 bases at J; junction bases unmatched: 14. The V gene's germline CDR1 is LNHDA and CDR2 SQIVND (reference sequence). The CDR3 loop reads CASRRTSGTPGDNEQFF. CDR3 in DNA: TGTGCCAGCAGGCGGACTAGCGGGACCCCGGGCGACAATGAGCAGTTCTTC.

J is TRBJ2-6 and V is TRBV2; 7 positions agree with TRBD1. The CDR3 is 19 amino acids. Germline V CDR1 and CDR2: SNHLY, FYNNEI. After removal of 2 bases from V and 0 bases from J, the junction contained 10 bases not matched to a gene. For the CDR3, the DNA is TGTGCCAGCAGTGAAACGGGCAGGGGGTTTAGCTCTGGGGCCAACGTCCTGACTTTC. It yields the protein CASSETGRGFSSGANVLTF.